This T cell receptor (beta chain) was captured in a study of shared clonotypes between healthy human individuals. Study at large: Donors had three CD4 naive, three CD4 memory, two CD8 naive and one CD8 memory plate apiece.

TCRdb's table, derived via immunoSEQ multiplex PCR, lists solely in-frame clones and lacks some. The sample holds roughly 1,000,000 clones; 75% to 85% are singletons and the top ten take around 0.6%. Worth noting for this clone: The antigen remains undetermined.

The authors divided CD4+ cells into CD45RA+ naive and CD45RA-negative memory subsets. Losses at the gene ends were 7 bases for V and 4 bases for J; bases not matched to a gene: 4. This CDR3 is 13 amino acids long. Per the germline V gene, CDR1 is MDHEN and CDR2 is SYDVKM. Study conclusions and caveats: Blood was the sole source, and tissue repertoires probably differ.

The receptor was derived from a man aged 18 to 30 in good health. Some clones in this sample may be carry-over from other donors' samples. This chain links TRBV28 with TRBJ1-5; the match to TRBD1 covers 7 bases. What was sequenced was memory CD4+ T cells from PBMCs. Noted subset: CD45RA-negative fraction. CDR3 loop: CASTLTGNQPQHF. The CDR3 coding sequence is TGTGCCAGCACCCTGACAGGGAATCAGCCCCAGCATTTT.